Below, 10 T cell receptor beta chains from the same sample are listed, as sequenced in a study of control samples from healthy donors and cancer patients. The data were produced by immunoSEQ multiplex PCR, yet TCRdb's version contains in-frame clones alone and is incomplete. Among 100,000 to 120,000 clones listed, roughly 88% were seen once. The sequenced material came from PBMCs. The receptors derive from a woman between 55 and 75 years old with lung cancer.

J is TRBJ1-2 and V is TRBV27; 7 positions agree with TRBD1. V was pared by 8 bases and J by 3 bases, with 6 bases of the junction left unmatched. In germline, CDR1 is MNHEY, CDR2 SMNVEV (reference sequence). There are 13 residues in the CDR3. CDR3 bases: TGTGCCAGCGGGGAGGGGACAGACTATGGCTACACCTTC. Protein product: CASGEGTDYGYTF.

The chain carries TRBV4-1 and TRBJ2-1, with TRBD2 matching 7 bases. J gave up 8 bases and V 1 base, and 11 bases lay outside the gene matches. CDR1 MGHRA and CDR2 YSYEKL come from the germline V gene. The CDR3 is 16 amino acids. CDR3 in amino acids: CASSQVSDREGHEQFF. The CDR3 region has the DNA TGCGCCAGCAGCCAAGTTTCCGATAGGGAGGGCCATGAGCAGTTCTTC.

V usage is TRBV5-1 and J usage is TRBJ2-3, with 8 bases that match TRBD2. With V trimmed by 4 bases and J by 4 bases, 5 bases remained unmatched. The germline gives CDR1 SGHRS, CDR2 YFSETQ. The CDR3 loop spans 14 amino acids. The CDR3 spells CASSLGLASDTQYF. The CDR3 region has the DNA TGCGCCAGCAGCCTAGGACTAGCTTCAGATACGCAGTATTTT.

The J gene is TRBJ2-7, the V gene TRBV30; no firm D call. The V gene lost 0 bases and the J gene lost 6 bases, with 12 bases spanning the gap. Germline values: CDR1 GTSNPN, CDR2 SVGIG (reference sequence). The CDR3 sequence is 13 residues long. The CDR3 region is CAWSVLANGEQYF. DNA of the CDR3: TGTGCCTGGAGTGTGTTAGCAAACGGCGAGCAGTACTTC.

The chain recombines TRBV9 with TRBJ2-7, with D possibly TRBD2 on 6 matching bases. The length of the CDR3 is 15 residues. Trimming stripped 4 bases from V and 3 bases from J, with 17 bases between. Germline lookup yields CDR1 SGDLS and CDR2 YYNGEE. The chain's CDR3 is CASSPQEGSLYEQYF. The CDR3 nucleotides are TGTGCCAGCAGCCCCCAGGAGGGTAGTCTCTACGAGCAGTACTTC.

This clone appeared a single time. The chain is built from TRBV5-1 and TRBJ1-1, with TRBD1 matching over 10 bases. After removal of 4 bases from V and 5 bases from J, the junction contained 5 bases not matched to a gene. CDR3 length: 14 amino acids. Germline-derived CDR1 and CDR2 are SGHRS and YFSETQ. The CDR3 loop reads CASSTRTGGTEAFF. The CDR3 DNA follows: TGCGCCAGCAGCACCCGGACAGGGGGGACTGAAGCTTTCTTT. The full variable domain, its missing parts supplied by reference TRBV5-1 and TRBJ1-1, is KAGVTQTPRYLIKTRGQQVTLSCSPISGHRSVSWYQQTPGQGLQFLFEYFSETQRNKGNFPGRFSGRQFSNSRSEMNVSTLELGDSALYLCASSTRTGGTEAFFGQGTRLTVV.

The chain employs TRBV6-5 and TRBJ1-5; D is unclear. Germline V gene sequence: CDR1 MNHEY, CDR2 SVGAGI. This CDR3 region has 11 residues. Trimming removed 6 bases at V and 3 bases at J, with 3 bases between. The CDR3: CASRTNQPQHF. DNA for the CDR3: TGTGCCAGCAGAACCAATCAGCCCCAGCATTTT.

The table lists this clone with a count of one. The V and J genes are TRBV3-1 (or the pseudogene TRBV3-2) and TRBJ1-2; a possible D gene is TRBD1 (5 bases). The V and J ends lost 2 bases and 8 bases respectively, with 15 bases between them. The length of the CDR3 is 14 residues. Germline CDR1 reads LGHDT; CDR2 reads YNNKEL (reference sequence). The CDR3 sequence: CASSQTGGPQGYTF. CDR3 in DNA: TGTGCCAGCAGCCAAACGGGGGGACCGCAAGGCTACACCTTC.

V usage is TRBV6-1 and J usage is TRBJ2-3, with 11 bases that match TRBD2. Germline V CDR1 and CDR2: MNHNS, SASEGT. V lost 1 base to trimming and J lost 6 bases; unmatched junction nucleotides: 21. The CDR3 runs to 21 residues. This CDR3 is CASSEVLTSGVGGAGRDTQYF. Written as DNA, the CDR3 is TGTGCCAGCAGTGAAGTCCTGACTAGCGGGGTTGGGGGTGCTGGGCGTGATACGCAGTATTTT.

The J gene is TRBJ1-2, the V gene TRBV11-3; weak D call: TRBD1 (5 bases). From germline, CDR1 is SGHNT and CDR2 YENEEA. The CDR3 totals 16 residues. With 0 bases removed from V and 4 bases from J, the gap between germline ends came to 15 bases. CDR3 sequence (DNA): TGTGCCAGCAGCTTAGATGATCGCAGGGACGGCTATGGCTACACCTTC. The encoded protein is CASSLDDRRDGYGYTF.